This T cell receptor beta chain was identified during a study of cytomegalovirus exposure and HLA in healthy donors. To note about this clone: What it binds is unknown.

Looked up from germline, CDR1 is GTSNPN and CDR2 is SVGIG (reference sequence). The CDR3 runs to 11 residues. The V end lost 7 bases, the J end lost 7 bases, and 8 bases lay between the germline ends. The PCR made use of 60 Vbeta and 13 Jbeta primers. Produced via immunoSEQ multiplex PCR; TCRdb's table is partial and in-frame only. Of 150,000 to 200,000 clones in the sample, about 13% are singletons; the top ten hold roughly 7.7%. Notes on the study in general: An analysis that was carried out later associated fewer than 20,000 TCR beta sequences with HLA alleles at 0.05 false discovery rate. Judged likely to be a sequencing artifact was a cluster of highly shared sequence variants.

The chain combines TRBV30 with TRBJ1-6, with D unresolved. The sequencing input was PBMCs. The receptor was derived from a man aged 45-65 years in good health and CMV-seropositive. Here the CDR3 reads CAYRENSPLHF. CDR3 DNA: TGTGCCTACCGGGAAAATTCACCCCTCCACTTT.